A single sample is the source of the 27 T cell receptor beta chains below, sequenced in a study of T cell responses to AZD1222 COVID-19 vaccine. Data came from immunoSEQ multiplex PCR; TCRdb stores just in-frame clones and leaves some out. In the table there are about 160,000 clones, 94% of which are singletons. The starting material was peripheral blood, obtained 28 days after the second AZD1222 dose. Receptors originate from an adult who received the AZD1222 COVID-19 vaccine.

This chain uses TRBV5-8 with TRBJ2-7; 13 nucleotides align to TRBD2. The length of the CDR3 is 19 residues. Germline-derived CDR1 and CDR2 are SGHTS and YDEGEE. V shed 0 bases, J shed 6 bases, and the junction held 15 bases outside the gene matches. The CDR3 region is CASSLVRGLAGEGTSEQYF. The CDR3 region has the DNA TGTGCCAGCAGCTTGGTCAGAGGACTAGCGGGAGAGGGGACGTCCGAGCAGTACTTC.

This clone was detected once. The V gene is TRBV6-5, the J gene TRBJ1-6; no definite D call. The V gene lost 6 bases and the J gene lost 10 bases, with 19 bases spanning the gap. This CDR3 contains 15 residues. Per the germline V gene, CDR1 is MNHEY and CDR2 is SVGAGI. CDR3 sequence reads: CASRDASRNYSPLHF. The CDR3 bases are TGTGCCAGCAGAGACGCGTCAAGGAACTACTCACCCCTCCACTTT.

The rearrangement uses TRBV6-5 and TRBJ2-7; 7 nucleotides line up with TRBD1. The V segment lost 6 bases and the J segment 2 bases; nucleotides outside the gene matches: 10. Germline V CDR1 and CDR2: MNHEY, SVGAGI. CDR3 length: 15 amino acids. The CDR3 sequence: CASSARLTGTYEQYF. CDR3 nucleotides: TGTGCCAGCAGCGCCCGTCTGACAGGGACCTACGAGCAGTACTTC.

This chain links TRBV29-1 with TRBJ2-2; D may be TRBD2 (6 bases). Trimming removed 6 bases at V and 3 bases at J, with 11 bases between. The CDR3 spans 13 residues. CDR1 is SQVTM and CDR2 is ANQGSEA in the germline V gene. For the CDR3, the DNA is TGCAGCGTCGGAGGGCTTTACACCGGGGAGCTGTTTTTT. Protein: CSVGGLYTGELFF.

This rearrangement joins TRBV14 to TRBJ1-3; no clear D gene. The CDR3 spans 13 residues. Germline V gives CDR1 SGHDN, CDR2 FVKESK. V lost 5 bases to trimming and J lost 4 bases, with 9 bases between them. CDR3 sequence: CASSGVAGNTIYF. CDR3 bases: TGTGCCAGCAGCGGGGTCGCAGGAAACACCATATATTTT.

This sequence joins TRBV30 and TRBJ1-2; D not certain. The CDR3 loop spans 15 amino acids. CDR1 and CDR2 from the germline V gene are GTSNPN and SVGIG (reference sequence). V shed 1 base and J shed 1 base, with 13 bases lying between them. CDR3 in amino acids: CAWSGGSRLNYGYTF. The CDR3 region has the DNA TGTGCCTGGAGTGGCGGGTCGAGGCTTAACTATGGCTACACCTTC.

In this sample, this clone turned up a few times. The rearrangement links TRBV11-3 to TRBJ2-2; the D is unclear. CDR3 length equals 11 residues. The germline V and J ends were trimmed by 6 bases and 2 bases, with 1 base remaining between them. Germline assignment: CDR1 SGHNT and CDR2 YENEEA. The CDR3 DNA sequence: TGTGCCAGCAGTAACACCGGGGAGCTGTTTTTT. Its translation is CASSNTGELFF.

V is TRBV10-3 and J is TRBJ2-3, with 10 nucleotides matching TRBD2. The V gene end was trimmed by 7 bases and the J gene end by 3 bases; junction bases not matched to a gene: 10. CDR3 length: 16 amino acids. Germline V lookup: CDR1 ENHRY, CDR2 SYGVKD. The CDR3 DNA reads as TGTGCCATCACAGGAGAACCTAGCGGGAGTACAGATACGCAGTATTTT. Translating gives CAITGEPSGSTDTQYF.

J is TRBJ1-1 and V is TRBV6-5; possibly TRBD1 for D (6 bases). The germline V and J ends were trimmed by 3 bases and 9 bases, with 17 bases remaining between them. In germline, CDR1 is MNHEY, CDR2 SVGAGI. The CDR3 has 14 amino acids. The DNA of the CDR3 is TGTGCCAGCAGTTATTCTCTTCGGGACAAAAAAGCTTTCTTT. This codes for CASSYSLRDKKAFF.

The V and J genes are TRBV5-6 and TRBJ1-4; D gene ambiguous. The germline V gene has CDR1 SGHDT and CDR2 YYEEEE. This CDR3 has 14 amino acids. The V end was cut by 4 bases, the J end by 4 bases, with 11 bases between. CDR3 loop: CASSIGRYNEKLFF. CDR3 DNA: TGTGCCAGCAGCATTGGACGTTATAATGAAAAACTGTTTTTT.

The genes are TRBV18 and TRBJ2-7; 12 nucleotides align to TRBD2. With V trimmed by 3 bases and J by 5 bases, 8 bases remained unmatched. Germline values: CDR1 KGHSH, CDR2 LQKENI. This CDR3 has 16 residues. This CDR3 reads CASSPPGLAGGNEQYF. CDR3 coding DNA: TGTGCCAGCTCACCCCCGGGACTAGCGGGCGGTAACGAGCAGTACTTC.

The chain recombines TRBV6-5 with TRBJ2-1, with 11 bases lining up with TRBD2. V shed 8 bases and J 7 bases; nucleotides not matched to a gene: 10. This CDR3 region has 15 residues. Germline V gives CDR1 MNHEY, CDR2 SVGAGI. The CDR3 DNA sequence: TGTGCCAGCCATGAACTAGCGGGAGACCATAATGAGCAGTTCTTC. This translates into CASHELAGDHNEQFF.

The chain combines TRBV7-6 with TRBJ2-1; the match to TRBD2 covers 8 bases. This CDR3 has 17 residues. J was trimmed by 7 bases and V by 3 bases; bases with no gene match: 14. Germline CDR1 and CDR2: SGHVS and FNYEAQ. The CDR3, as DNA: TGTGCCAGCAGCTTTTACTTACGGGAGGGGAAGAATAATGAGCAGTTCTTC. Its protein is CASSFYLREGKNNEQFF.

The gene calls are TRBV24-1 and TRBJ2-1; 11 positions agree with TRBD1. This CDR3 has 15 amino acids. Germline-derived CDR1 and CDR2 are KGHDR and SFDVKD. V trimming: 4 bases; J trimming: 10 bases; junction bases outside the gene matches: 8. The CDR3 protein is CATSESGTGGGEQFF. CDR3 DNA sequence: TGTGCCACCAGTGAGTCCGGGACAGGGGGTGGGGAGCAGTTCTTC.

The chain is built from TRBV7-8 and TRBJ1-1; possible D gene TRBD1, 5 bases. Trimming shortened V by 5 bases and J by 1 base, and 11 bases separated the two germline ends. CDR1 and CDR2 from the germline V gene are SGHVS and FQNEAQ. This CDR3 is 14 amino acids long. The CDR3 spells CASSLQVPNTEAFF. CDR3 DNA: TGTGCCAGCAGCCTACAGGTCCCGAACACTGAAGCTTTCTTT.

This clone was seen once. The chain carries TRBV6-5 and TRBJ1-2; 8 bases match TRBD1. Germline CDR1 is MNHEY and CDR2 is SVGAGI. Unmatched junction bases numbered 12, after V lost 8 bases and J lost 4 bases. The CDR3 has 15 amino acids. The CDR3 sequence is CASLPQQGVFYGYTF. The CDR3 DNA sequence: TGTGCCAGCCTCCCCCAACAGGGGGTCTTCTATGGCTACACCTTC.

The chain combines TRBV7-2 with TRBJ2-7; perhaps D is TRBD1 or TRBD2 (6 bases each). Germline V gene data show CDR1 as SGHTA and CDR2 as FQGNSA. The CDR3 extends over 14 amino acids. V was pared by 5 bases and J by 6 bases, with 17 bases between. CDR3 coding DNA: TGTGCCAGCAGCGCCGGAGGGACAAACGGCGAGCAGTACTTC. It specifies CASSAGGTNGEQYF.

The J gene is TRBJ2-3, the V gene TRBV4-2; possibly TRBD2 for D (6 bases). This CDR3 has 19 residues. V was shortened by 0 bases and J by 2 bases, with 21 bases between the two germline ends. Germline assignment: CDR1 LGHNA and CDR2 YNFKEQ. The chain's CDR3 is CASSQDLWVGAGLTDTQYF. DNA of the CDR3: TGTGCCAGCAGCCAAGATTTATGGGTTGGAGCGGGCCTCACAGATACGCAGTATTTT.

DNA of the CDR3: TGTGCGGCGGCTAGCGGCTACGAGCAGTACTTC. It translates to CAAASGYEQYF. The rearrangement uses TRBV19 and TRBJ2-7; 7 bases align to TRBD2. The germline gives CDR1 LNHDA, CDR2 SQIVND (reference sequence). This CDR3 has 11 amino acids.

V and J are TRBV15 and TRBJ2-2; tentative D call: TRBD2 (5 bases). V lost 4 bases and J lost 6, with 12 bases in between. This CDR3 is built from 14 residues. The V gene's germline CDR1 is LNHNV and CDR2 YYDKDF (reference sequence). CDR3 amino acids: CATSIGWGAGELFF. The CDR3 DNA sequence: TGTGCCACCAGCATCGGTTGGGGAGCCGGGGAGCTGTTTTTT.

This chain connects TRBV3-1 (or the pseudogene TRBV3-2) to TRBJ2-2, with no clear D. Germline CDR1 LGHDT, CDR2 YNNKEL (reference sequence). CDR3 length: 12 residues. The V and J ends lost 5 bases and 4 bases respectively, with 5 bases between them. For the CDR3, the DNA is TGTGCCAGCAGCTATAGCACCGGGGAGCTGTTTTTT. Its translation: CASSYSTGELFF.

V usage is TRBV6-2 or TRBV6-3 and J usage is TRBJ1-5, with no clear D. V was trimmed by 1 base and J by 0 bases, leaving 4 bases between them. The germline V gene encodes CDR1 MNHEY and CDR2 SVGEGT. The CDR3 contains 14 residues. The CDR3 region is CASSYYYSNQPQHF. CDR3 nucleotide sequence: TGTGCCAGCAGTTACTATTATAGCAATCAGCCCCAGCATTTT.

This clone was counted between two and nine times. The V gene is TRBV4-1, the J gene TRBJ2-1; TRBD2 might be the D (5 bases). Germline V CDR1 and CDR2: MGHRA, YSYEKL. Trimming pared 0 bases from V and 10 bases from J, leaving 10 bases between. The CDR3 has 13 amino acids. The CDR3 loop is CASSQDLAREQFF. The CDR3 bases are TGCGCCAGCAGCCAAGATCTAGCCCGGGAGCAGTTCTTC.

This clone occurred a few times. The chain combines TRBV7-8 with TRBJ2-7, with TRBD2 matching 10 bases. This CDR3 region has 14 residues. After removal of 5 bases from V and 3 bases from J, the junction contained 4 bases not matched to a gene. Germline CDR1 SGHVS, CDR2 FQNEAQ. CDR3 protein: CASSAWTSGYEQYF. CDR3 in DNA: TGTGCCAGCAGCGCATGGACTAGCGGCTACGAGCAGTACTTC. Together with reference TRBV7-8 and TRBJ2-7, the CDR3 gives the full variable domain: GAGVSQSPRYKVAKRGQDVALRCDPISGHVSLFWYQQALGQGPEFLTYFQNEAQLDKSGLPSDRFFAERPEGSVSTLKIQRTQQEDSAVYLCASSAWTSGYEQYFGPGTRLTVT.

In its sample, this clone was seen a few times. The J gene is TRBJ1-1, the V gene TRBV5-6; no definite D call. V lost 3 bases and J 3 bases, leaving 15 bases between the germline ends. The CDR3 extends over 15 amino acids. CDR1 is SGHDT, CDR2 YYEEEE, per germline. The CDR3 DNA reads TGTGCCAGCAGCTCCTGGGCCGCCCAGGACACTGAAGCTTTCTTT. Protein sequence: CASSSWAAQDTEAFF.

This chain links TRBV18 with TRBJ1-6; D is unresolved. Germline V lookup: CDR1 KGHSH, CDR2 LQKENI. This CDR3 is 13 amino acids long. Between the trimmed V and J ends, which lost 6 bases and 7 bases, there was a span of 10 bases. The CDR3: CASSRSLNSPLHF. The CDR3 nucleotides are TGTGCCAGCTCCCGGAGTTTAAATTCACCCCTCCACTTT.

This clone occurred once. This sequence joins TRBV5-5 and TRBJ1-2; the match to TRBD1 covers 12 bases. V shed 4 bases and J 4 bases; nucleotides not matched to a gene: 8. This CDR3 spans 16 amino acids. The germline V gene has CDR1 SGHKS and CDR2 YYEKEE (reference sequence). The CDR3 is CASSHPGQGAIYGYTF. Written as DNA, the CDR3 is TGTGCCAGCAGCCATCCGGGACAGGGGGCGATCTATGGCTACACCTTC.